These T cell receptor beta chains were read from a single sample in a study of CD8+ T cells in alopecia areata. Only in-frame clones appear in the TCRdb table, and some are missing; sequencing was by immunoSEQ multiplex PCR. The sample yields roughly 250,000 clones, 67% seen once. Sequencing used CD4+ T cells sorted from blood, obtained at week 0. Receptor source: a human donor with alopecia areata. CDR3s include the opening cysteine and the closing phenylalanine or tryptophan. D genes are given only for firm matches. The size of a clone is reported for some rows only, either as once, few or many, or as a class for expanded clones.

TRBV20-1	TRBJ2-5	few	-	TGCAGTGCCCGCGGGGAAGAGACCCAGTACTTC	CSARGEETQYF
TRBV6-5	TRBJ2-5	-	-	TGTGCCAGCAGTTTAGGGGTTTGGGAGACCCAGTACTTC	CASSLGVWETQYF
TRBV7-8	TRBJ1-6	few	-	TGTGCCAGCAGCTTGTACGAAAATTCACCCCTCCACTTT	CASSLYENSPLHF
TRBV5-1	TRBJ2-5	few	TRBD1	TGCGCCAGCAGCCTGGGGGTAACGACAGGGGTCCTCCAAGAGACCCAGTACTTC	CASSLGVTTGVLQETQYF
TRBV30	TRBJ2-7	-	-	TGTGCCTGGAGTATTAGCTGGACATCCTACGAGCAGTACTTC	CAWSISWTSYEQYF
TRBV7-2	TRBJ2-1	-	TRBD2	TGTGCCAGCAGGAGCGGGGGAACCGGTATTAGTGAGCAGTTCTTC	CASRSGGTGISEQFF
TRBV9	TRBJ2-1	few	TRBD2	TGTGCCAGCAGCGCCTCTCCGCGGGGGGGCTACAATGAGCAGTTCTTC	CASSASPRGGYNEQFF
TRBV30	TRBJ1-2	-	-	TGTGCCTGGAGTGTACGACAGGAGAGGGGCTACACCTTC	CAWSVRQERGYTF
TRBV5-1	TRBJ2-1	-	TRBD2	TGCGCCAGCAGCTATCTGACTAGCGGTTACTACAATGAGCAGTTCTTC	CASSYLTSGYYNEQFF
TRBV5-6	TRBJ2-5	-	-	TGTGCCAGCAGCTTCGCCGGCACAACGGGTGAGACCCAGTACTTC	CASSFAGTTGETQYF
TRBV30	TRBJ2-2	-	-	TGTGCCTGGAGATCGACAGGGAACACCGGGGAGCTGTTTTTT	CAWRSTGNTGELFF